These 24 T cell receptor beta chains were sequenced from one sample in a study of blood T cells in healthy people across ages. Primed by a sample-barcoded 5' primer and a J-beta primer mix, a second PCR proceeded for 7 to 11 cycles. Via MiXCR, TCRdb re-called the 5' RACE reads, giving one row per CDR3 protein. The table has 800,000 or so distinct CDR3 sequences, 62% seen once. Specimen: blood. The receptors here all came from a man younger than 40 in good health.

The chain recombines TRBV10-3 with TRBJ2-7; 10 bases match TRBD1. The CDR3 contains 13 residues. Trimming took 3 bases from V and 11 from J; bases not matched to a gene: 7. Germline V gene lookup returns CDR1 ENHRY and CDR2 SYGVKD. CDR3 in amino acids: CAISEQGQGVKYF. The CDR3 nucleotides are TGTGCCATCAGTGAACAAGGACAGGGGGTGAAGTACTTC.

This clonotype showed up just once. This chain connects TRBV5-6 to TRBJ2-1; maybe TRBD1 (8 bases). This CDR3 has 16 residues. Trimming pared 2 bases from V and 4 bases from J, leaving 16 bases between. Germline-derived CDR1 and CDR2 are SGHDT and YYEEEE. Here the CDR3 DNA reads TGTGCCAGCAGCTTCTTGACAGGGGACTATTACAATGAGCAGTTCTTC. It encodes CASSFLTGDYYNEQFF.

The chain couples TRBV28 to TRBJ2-4, with TRBD2 matching 16 bases. This CDR3 has 19 residues. CDR1 MDHEN and CDR2 SYDVKM come from the germline V gene. V shed 6 bases, J shed 0 bases, and the junction held 8 bases outside the gene matches. The CDR3 region has the DNA TGTGCCAGCAGCGTACCGGGACTAGCGGGGGGGGAAGCCAAAAACATTCAGTACTTC. Translation gives CASSVPGLAGGEAKNIQYF.

This clonotype was found many times. The rearrangement joins TRBV20-1 to TRBJ2-7; 8 bases fit TRBD2. V gave up 5 bases and J gave up 3 bases; unmatched junction bases: 15. Germline V lookup: CDR1 DFQATT, CDR2 SNEGSKA (reference sequence). The CDR3 sequence is 16 residues long. The DNA for the CDR3 is TGCAGTGCTCCCCTCCGGCGGGGGGCTGAGGGCTACGAGCAGTACTTC. This encodes CSAPLRRGAEGYEQYF.

The rearrangement joins TRBV11-2 to TRBJ2-3; 11 nucleotides match TRBD2. This CDR3 spans 16 amino acids. V lost 3 bases to trimming and J lost 4 bases; unmatched junction nucleotides: 6. Per the germline V gene, CDR1 is SGHAT and CDR2 is FQNNGV. The CDR3 DNA sequence: TGTGCCAGCAGCTTTAGCGGGGGGGCTGGAGCAGATACGCAGTATTTT. Protein sequence: CASSFSGGAGADTQYF.

The rearrangement uses TRBV2 and TRBJ2-7; the D call may be TRBD1 or TRBD2 (5 bases each). Trimming shortened V by 2 bases and J by 2 bases, and 13 bases separated the two germline ends. The CDR3 has 15 residues. The V gene's germline CDR1 is SNHLY and CDR2 FYNNEI. CDR3 sequence: CASSEMDTGTYEQYF. The CDR3 nucleotides read TGTGCCAGCAGTGAAATGGACACGGGAACCTACGAGCAGTACTTC.

This clonotype was picked up many times. The rearrangement joins TRBV7-9 to TRBJ1-2; D ambiguous. The germline V gene has CDR1 SEHNR and CDR2 FQNEAQ (reference sequence). V lost 5 bases and J 4 bases, leaving 14 bases between the germline ends. This CDR3 contains 14 residues. Written as DNA, the CDR3 is TGTGCCAGCAGCCGTGACACGGGAGGCTATGGCTACACCTTC. Protein: CASSRDTGGYGYTF.

This chain joins TRBV10-3 and TRBJ2-1, with 7 nucleotides matching TRBD1. Germline V gives CDR1 ENHRY, CDR2 SYGVKD. This CDR3 contains 19 residues. J was trimmed by 6 bases and V by 0 bases; bases with no gene match: 17. The CDR3 DNA is TGTGCCATCAGTGAGTCCGGTGCTTCGCTAGGGGGCTTCGGCAATGAGCAGTTCTTC. This gives the protein CAISESGASLGGFGNEQFF.

The J gene is TRBJ2-6, the V gene TRBV7-9, with 12 bases aligning to TRBD1. J gave up 2 bases and V 5 bases, and 4 bases lay outside the gene matches. The CDR3 is 17 residues long. Germline values: CDR1 SEHNR, CDR2 FQNEAQ (reference sequence). The CDR3 sequence: CASSRDRGLPGANVLTF. As DNA, the CDR3 is TGTGCCAGCAGCCGGGACAGGGGGCTTCCTGGGGCCAACGTCCTGACTTTC.

The chain joins TRBV2 to TRBJ1-2; no clear D gene. The V gene lost 3 bases and the J gene lost 1 base, with 6 bases spanning the gap. The V gene's germline CDR1 is SNHLY and CDR2 FYNNEI. There are 13 residues in the CDR3. The CDR3, as DNA: TGTGCCAGCAGTGACGAGTTTAACTATGGCTACACCTTC. Its translation: CASSDEFNYGYTF.

Many counts were recorded for this clonotype. In DNA, the CDR3 is TGTGCCAGCAGCTTAGGAGCGGCTGGGGCCAACGTCCTGACTTTC. This sequence encodes CASSLGAAGANVLTF. The V call is TRBV7-3, the J call TRBJ2-6; a weak D match, TRBD2 (5 bases). Germline CDR1 and CDR2: SGHTA and FQGTGA. The CDR3 sequence is 15 residues long. Trimming shortened V by 2 bases and J by 2 bases, and 7 bases separated the two germline ends.

This clonotype was seen ten or more times. V and J are TRBV27 and TRBJ1-4; D remains ambiguous. CDR3 size: 14 residues. CDR1 is MNHEY and CDR2 is SMNVEV in the germline V gene (reference sequence). Trimming removed 7 bases from V and 6 bases from J, with 15 bases in between. The CDR3 DNA is TGTGCCAGCACCGAGGGAGGCGCAGATGAAAAACTGTTTTTT. Protein: CASTEGGADEKLFF.

The chain combines TRBV29-1 with TRBJ1-2; 8 positions agree with TRBD1. The J segment lost 8 bases and the V segment lost 7 bases, leaving 9 bases of the junction unmatched. This CDR3 region has 12 residues. In germline, CDR1 is SQVTM, CDR2 ANQGSEA. CDR3 in DNA: TGCAGCGCCTCTCAGGGGGCGAAAGGCTACACCTTC. This codes for CSASQGAKGYTF. Full variable domain (outside the CDR3, taken from reference TRBV29-1 and TRBJ1-2): SAVISQKPSRDICQRGTSLTIQCQVDSQVTMMFWYRQQPGQSLTLIATANQGSEATYESGFVIDKFPISRPNLTFSTLTVSNMSPEDSSIYLCSASQGAKGYTFGSGTRLTVV.

This sequence joins TRBV5-1 and TRBJ2-1; D remains ambiguous. CDR1 is SGHRS and CDR2 is YFSETQ in the germline V gene. The CDR3 sequence is 15 residues long. V gave up 4 bases and J gave up 3 bases, with 14 bases separating them. The CDR3 reads CASSPTRTLYNEQFF. The CDR3 DNA is TGCGCCAGCAGCCCCACCCGGACCCTCTACAATGAGCAGTTCTTC.

The rearrangement joins TRBV5-5 to TRBJ2-4, with a weak D call TRBD2 (6 bases). This CDR3 contains 17 residues. Germline lookup yields CDR1 SGHKS and CDR2 YYEKEE (reference sequence). Trimming took 0 bases from V and 0 from J, leaving 13 bases between them. The CDR3 loop reads CASSLGGVLRAKNIQYF. DNA of the CDR3: TGTGCCAGCAGCTTGGGGGGGGTGTTACGAGCCAAAAACATTCAGTACTTC.

This clonotype occurred once. V and J are TRBV5-1 and TRBJ2-7; D gene unclear. There are 14 residues in the CDR3. V was shortened by 0 bases and J by 3 bases, with 10 bases between the two germline ends. Germline V CDR1 and CDR2: SGHRS, YFSETQ. CDR3 loop: CASSLANTRYEQYF. The CDR3 coding sequence is TGCGCCAGCAGCTTGGCCAACACGCGCTACGAGCAGTACTTC.

This clonotype appeared a few times. The chain combines TRBV20-1 with TRBJ1-2; no clear D gene. CDR3 length equals 12 residues. Germline CDR1 reads DFQATT; CDR2 reads SNEGSKA (reference sequence). The V and J ends lost 5 bases and 7 bases respectively, with 14 bases between them. CDR3 nucleotide sequence: TGCAGTGCTCTGGCCCCATGGGGTGGCTACACCTTC. Translated, it gives CSALAPWGGYTF.

In its sample, this clonotype was seen once. A read error may account for a junction end that differs from germline. The chain is built from TRBV15 and TRBJ2-3; D uncertain. Per the germline V gene, CDR1 is LNHNV and CDR2 is YYDKDF (reference sequence). The CDR3 runs 10 residues. As DNA, the CDR3 is TGTGCCACCAGCAGAGATGCGCAGTATTTT. It specifies CATSRDAQYF.

The chain carries TRBV7-9 and TRBJ2-3; D gene ambiguous. The CDR3 sequence is 12 residues long. Germline V lookup: CDR1 SEHNR, CDR2 FQNEAQ (reference sequence). V lost 5 bases to trimming and J lost 6 bases, with 9 bases between them. CDR3 DNA sequence: TGTGCCAGCAGCCCCCCGATTGATACGCAGTATTTT. Protein product: CASSPPIDTQYF.

There are many counts of this clonotype. The chain uses TRBV12-3 or TRBV12-4 and TRBJ2-7, with 12 bases lining up with TRBD1. The CDR3 covers 14 residues. Trimming cost V 6 bases and J 5 bases; bases outside gene matches: 5. CDR3 loop: CASRTGQGADEQYF. In DNA form, the CDR3 reads TGTGCCAGCAGGACGGGACAGGGGGCCGACGAGCAGTACTTC.

V is TRBV15 and J is TRBJ1-2; D remains unclear. Germline loops: CDR1 LNHNV, CDR2 YYDKDF (reference sequence). V was cut by 3 bases and J by 8 bases, with 10 bases left in between. CDR3 length: 12 residues. The CDR3 DNA sequence: TGTGCCACCAGCAGTGGGTCGGGAGGCTACACCTTC. Its protein is CATSSGSGGYTF.

The rearrangement uses TRBV24-1 and TRBJ2-1; TRBD1 or TRBD2 may be the D gene (6 bases each). V was trimmed by 0 bases and J by 5 bases, leaving 13 bases between them. This CDR3 is 16 amino acids long. Germline V gene data show CDR1 as KGHDR and CDR2 as SFDVKD. The CDR3 coding sequence is TGTGCCACCAGTGATTTGTACGGGGGCGCGGACAATGAGCAGTTCTTC. Translated: CATSDLYGGADNEQFF.

This chain joins TRBV12-3 or TRBV12-4 and TRBJ2-7, with a possible D match to TRBD2 (7 bases). V lost 4 bases and J lost 4, with 20 bases in between. The CDR3 is 16 residues long. The CDR3 reads CASSSLGGGARYEQYF. In nucleotides, the CDR3 is TGTGCCAGCAGTTCCCTCGGTGGGGGGGCGAGGTACGAGCAGTACTTC.

This clonotype was seen only a few times. For the CDR3, the DNA is TGTGCCAGCAGCCAAGACGAGGGGCCGAACACTGAAGCTTTCTTT. Its protein product is CASSQDEGPNTEAFF. This chain joins TRBV4-2 and TRBJ1-1, with TRBD1 as a possible D gene (5 bases). In germline, CDR1 is LGHNA, CDR2 YNFKEQ. This CDR3 comprises 15 residues. Trimming cost V 0 bases and J 1 base, with 9 bases left between them.